This entry lists 22 T cell receptor beta chains sequenced from one sample in a study of T-cell memory formation after mild COVID-19. TCRdb re-called the 5' RACE reads with MiXCR, one entry per CDR3 protein. The repertoire holds roughly 160,000 distinct CDR3 sequences, more than 9% seen once, with 3.5% to 4% in the top ten. Sequencing was carried out using PBMCs or a T cell subset sorted from them (not recorded which). All receptors derive from a man aged 18 to 30 who had mild COVID-19 (a few samples of this study predate the infection). Cell type and time point are not known.

The chain recombines TRBV19 with TRBJ2-5, with a tentative D call TRBD2 (5 bases). CDR1 is LNHDA and CDR2 is SQIVND in the germline V gene (reference sequence). The CDR3 consists of 14 residues. With 4 bases removed from V and 5 bases from J, the gap between germline ends came to 14 bases. CDR3 region: CASSNGSPGETQYF. The CDR3 bases are TGTGCCAGTAGTAACGGAAGCCCGGGGGAGACCCAGTACTTC.

Only a few counts were recorded for this clonotype. V and J are TRBV11-2 and TRBJ1-2; 10 nucleotides agree with TRBD1. This CDR3 is built from 15 residues. Germline values: CDR1 SGHAT, CDR2 FQNNGV. The junction had 7 bases not matched to a gene; V was cut back by 0 bases and J by 9 bases. CDR3 in DNA: TGTGCCAGCAGCTTAGATCAGTGGGACAGGGGACGCTACACCTTC. Translation: CASSLDQWDRGRYTF.

This clonotype was observed a handful of times. This chain links TRBV18 with TRBJ1-1; 8 bases fit TRBD1. Trimming removed 6 bases from V and 3 bases from J; junction bases left unmatched: 6. Germline-derived CDR1 and CDR2 are KGHSH and LQKENI. The CDR3 contains 14 residues. The CDR3 reads CASSSGGEDTEAFF. Written as DNA, the CDR3 is TGTGCCAGCTCTTCAGGGGGCGAAGACACTGAAGCTTTCTTT. Drawing the rest from reference TRBV18 and TRBJ1-1, the complete variable domain is NAGVMQNPRHLVRRRGQEARLRCSPMKGHSHVYWYRQLPEEGLKFMVYLQKENIIDESGMPKERFSAEFPKEGPSILRIQQVVRGDSAAYFCASSSGGEDTEAFFGQGTRLTVV.

This clonotype was counted between two and nine times. The chain joins TRBV5-1 to TRBJ1-1; D may be TRBD1 (6 bases). The CDR3 has 16 residues. V lost 4 bases and J lost 0, with 16 bases in between. CDR1 SGHRS and CDR2 YFSETQ come from the germline V gene. For the CDR3, the DNA is TGCGCCAGCAGCATACAGGGCTCGGGAATGAACACTGAAGCTTTCTTT. As protein: CASSIQGSGMNTEAFF.

This clonotype showed up many times. The chain links TRBV10-1 to TRBJ2-5; D remains ambiguous. Trimming removed 8 bases at V and 7 bases at J, with 20 bases between. Germline loops: CDR1 WNHNN, CDR2 SYGVQD (reference sequence). CDR3 length equals 14 residues. Here the CDR3 reads CASLGDPGGGTQYF. In DNA form, the CDR3 reads TGCGCCAGCTTGGGTGATCCCGGTGGTGGGACCCAGTACTTC.

The rearrangement links TRBV15 to TRBJ1-5; D call uncertain. The CDR3 has 13 amino acids. Trimming took off 0 bases at V and 7 bases at J, with 7 bases between the two ends. Germline V gives CDR1 LNHNV, CDR2 YYDKDF (reference sequence). CDR3 in DNA: TGTGCCACCAGCAGAGAGGCAGCACAGCCCCAGCATTTT. It translates to CATSREAAQPQHF. The full variable domain, in which reference TRBV15 and TRBJ1-5 provide the parts outside the CDR3, is DAMVIQNPRYQVTQFGKPVTLSCSQTLNHNVMYWYQQKSSQAPKLLFHYYDKDFNNEADTPDNFQSRRPNTSFCFLDIRSPGLGDTAMYLCATSREAAQPQHFGDGTRLSIL.

The chain couples TRBV20-1 to TRBJ2-5; tentatively, D is TRBD1 (5 bases). The CDR3 covers 13 residues. The germline V gene has CDR1 DFQATT and CDR2 SNEGSKA (reference sequence). With 0 bases removed from V and 1 base from J, the gap between germline ends came to 6 bases. This CDR3 is CSARDRVQETQYF. CDR3 in DNA: TGCAGTGCTAGAGACAGGGTCCAAGAGACCCAGTACTTC.

The J gene is TRBJ2-5, the V gene TRBV5-1, with D unresolved. The V end lost 6 bases, the J end lost 4 bases, and 19 bases lay between the germline ends. This CDR3 spans 15 amino acids. Per germline, CDR1 SGHRS and CDR2 YFSETQ. The chain's CDR3 is CASTPVTSPTETQYF. CDR3 nucleotide sequence: TGCGCCAGCACGCCGGTCACCTCCCCCACAGAGACCCAGTACTTC.

This chain connects TRBV5-1 to TRBJ2-2; D is unresolved. CDR1 is SGHRS and CDR2 is YFSETQ in the germline V gene. V shed 6 bases and J shed 1 base, with 7 bases lying between them. The CDR3 runs 13 residues. CDR3 in amino acids: CASKVGNTGELFF. The CDR3 DNA reads TGCGCCAGCAAGGTGGGGAACACCGGGGAGCTGTTTTTT.

This clonotype has just a few counts. The chain joins TRBV6-5 to TRBJ2-2, with D uncertain. Per the germline V gene, CDR1 is MNHEY and CDR2 is SVGAGI. Trimming removed 0 bases from V and 5 bases from J, with 7 bases in between. This CDR3 is 14 amino acids long. CDR3 DNA: TGTGCCAGCAGTTACTCGGATGTGACCGGGGAGCTGTTTTTT. Translation gives CASSYSDVTGELFF.

The CDR3 spells CASSQVSSQGGYTF. The CDR3, as DNA: TGTGCCAGCAGCCAAGTTTCGTCGCAGGGCGGCTACACCTTC. The chain joins TRBV14 to TRBJ1-2, with D possibly matching TRBD1 (5 bases). The CDR3 covers 14 residues. Trimming removed 1 base from V and 8 bases from J, with 14 bases in between. The V gene's germline CDR1 is SGHDN and CDR2 FVKESK.

The count of this clonotype is one. The genes are TRBV19 and TRBJ1-5; a possible D gene is TRBD1 (5 bases). Germline V gene data show CDR1 as LNHDA and CDR2 as SQIVND (reference sequence). V was pared by 4 bases and J by 6 bases, with 10 bases between. This CDR3 contains 13 residues. CDR3 residues: CASSSDSSQPQHF. Here the CDR3 DNA reads TGTGCCAGTAGTAGCGACAGTAGTCAGCCCCAGCATTTT.

This clonotype was observed a handful of times. The V and J genes are TRBV15 and TRBJ2-1, with D perhaps TRBD2 (6 bases). CDR1 is LNHNV and CDR2 is YYDKDF in the germline V gene (reference sequence). The CDR3 sequence is 16 residues long. The V end lost 0 bases, the J end lost 10 bases, and 19 bases lay between the germline ends. CDR3 sequence (DNA): TGTGCCACCAGCAGAGATGCTCCCCAGCTCAGCGGGGAGCAGTTCTTC. Amino acid sequence: CATSRDAPQLSGEQFF.

The chain uses TRBV29-1 and TRBJ2-7, with 7 bases lining up with TRBD2. The CDR3 is made up of 12 amino acids. In germline, CDR1 is SQVTM, CDR2 ANQGSEA. V shed 5 bases, J shed 0 bases, and the junction held 1 base outside the gene matches. CDR3 sequence (DNA): TGCAGCGTTTGGGACTACTCCTACGAGCAGTACTTC. This codes for CSVWDYSYEQYF.

V and J are TRBV18 and TRBJ1-5, with D perhaps matching TRBD1 (5 bases). The length of the CDR3 is 16 residues. Germline V gene data show CDR1 as KGHSH and CDR2 as LQKENI. Trimming shortened V by 3 bases and J by 2 bases, and 14 bases separated the two germline ends. This chain's CDR3 is CASSPPGGRGNQPQHF. CDR3 coding DNA: TGTGCCAGCTCACCTCCCGGGGGGAGGGGCAATCAGCCCCAGCATTTT.

This clonotype occurred many times. At one boundary the junction diverges from the germline segment, which might be a read error. The chain joins TRBV12-3 or TRBV12-4 to TRBJ1-2; D is possibly TRBD1 (5 bases). This CDR3 is built from 11 residues. CDR3 loop: CAAGQGKGYTF. DNA for the CDR3: TGCGCGGCGGGGCAGGGCAAAGGCTACACCTTC.

V usage is TRBV6-2 or TRBV6-3 and J usage is TRBJ2-3, with 10 positions matching TRBD1. Germline CDR1 MNHEY, CDR2 SVGEGT. V dropped 6 bases and J dropped 4; count of bases not matched to a gene: 10. CDR3 length: 16 residues. CDR3 sequence: CASSPHPGQGPDTQYF. The CDR3 DNA is TGTGCCAGCAGCCCACACCCGGGACAGGGGCCAGATACGCAGTATTTT.

This chain links TRBV27 with TRBJ2-3; D is undetermined. Trimming pared 0 bases from V and 4 bases from J, leaving 11 bases between. Germline assignment: CDR1 MNHEY and CDR2 SMNVEV (reference sequence). The CDR3 totals 15 residues. Written as DNA, the CDR3 is TGTGCCAGCAGTTTATCGATGCACTTTTCAGATACGCAGTATTTT. Its translation: CASSLSMHFSDTQYF.

Ten or more counts support this clonotype. The chain uses TRBV6-5 and TRBJ2-5; 9 bases agree with TRBD1. There are 15 residues in the CDR3. V gave up 0 bases and J gave up 5 bases; unmatched junction bases: 4. Germline V gene sequence: CDR1 MNHEY, CDR2 SVGAGI. CDR3 loop: CASSYSGQGSETQYF. CDR3 sequence (DNA): TGTGCCAGCAGTTACTCGGGACAGGGTTCCGAGACCCAGTACTTC.

There are many counts of this clonotype. The rearrangement uses TRBV2 and TRBJ2-3, with D maybe TRBD1 (5 bases). This CDR3 is built from 16 residues. The V gene's germline CDR1 is SNHLY and CDR2 FYNNEI. The V and J ends lost 4 bases and 5 bases respectively, with 19 bases between them. CDR3 in amino acids: CASSVSRVGTGDTQYF. CDR3 DNA sequence: TGTGCCAGCAGTGTTAGCAGGGTGGGAACCGGAGATACGCAGTATTTT. The full variable domain, completed using reference TRBV2 and TRBJ2-3, is EPEVTQTPSHQVTQMGQEVILRCVPISNHLYFYWYRQILGQKVEFLVSFYNNEISEKSEIFDDQFSVERPDGSNFTLKIRSTKLEDSAMYFCASSVSRVGTGDTQYFGPGTRLTVL.

This clonotype has ten or more counts. The chain has TRBV5-1 and TRBJ2-1; 8 bases line up with TRBD2. V was clipped by 4 bases and J by 5 bases; unmatched bases: 5. This CDR3 has 14 amino acids. Germline V gene data show CDR1 as SGHRS and CDR2 as YFSETQ. The CDR3 DNA is TGCGCCAGCAGCCCGAGCGGGAGCAACAATGAGCAGTTCTTC. Its protein is CASSPSGSNNEQFF. The full variable domain, completed using reference TRBV5-1 and TRBJ2-1, is KAGVTQTPRYLIKTRGQQVTLSCSPISGHRSVSWYQQTPGQGLQFLFEYFSETQRNKGNFPGRFSGRQFSNSRSEMNVSTLELGDSALYLCASSPSGSNNEQFFGPGTRLTVL.

The chain carries TRBV2 and TRBJ1-1; D ambiguous. The V gene's germline CDR1 is SNHLY and CDR2 FYNNEI. With 8 bases removed from V and 0 bases from J, the gap between germline ends came to 10 bases. The CDR3 is made up of 13 amino acids. CDR3 sequence (DNA): TGTGCCAGCGATCAGGAGCTGAACACTGAAGCTTTCTTT. It codes for CASDQELNTEAFF. The variable domain in full, completed from reference TRBV2 and TRBJ1-1, reads EPEVTQTPSHQVTQMGQEVILRCVPISNHLYFYWYRQILGQKVEFLVSFYNNEISEKSEIFDDQFSVERPDGSNFTLKIRSTKLEDSAMYFCASDQELNTEAFFGQGTRLTVV.